This is a list of T cell receptor beta chains from one sample in a study of blood T cell repertoires in COVID-19. Assay: immunoSEQ multiplex PCR; the TCRdb copy retains only in-frame clones and omits some. The table has 100,000 to 150,000 clones, about 80% seen once. The material sequenced was peripheral blood. The receptors were sampled from a man in his forties or fifties with active or convalescent COVID-19. The CDR3 runs from the conserved cysteine through the conserved F or W. D genes are given only for firm matches. The size of a clone is reported for some rows only, either as once, few or many, or as a class for expanded clones.

j_call: TRBJ2-1; d_call: -; clone_size: once; v_call: TRBV11-2; cdr3_aa: CASSLEIQNYNEQFF; cdr3_nt: TGTGCCAGCAGCTTAGAGATCCAGAACTACAATGAGCAGTTCTTC
j_call: TRBJ1-5; d_call: TRBD1; clone_size: few; v_call: TRBV19; cdr3_aa: CASSQQGNAGQPQHF; cdr3_nt: TGTGCCAGTAGTCAACAGGGGAATGCGGGTCAGCCCCAGCATTTT
j_call: TRBJ1-2; d_call: -; clone_size: -; v_call: TRBV19; cdr3_aa: CASSTRTEYRYGYTF; cdr3_nt: TGTGCCAGTAGTACCCGTACGGAGTATCGCTATGGCTACACCTTC
j_call: TRBJ2-1; d_call: TRBD2; clone_size: -; v_call: TRBV19; cdr3_aa: CANPQLTSGSYNEQFF; cdr3_nt: TGTGCCAACCCGCAGCTTACTAGCGGGTCCTACAATGAGCAGTTCTTC
j_call: TRBJ2-5; d_call: -; clone_size: -; v_call: TRBV7-3; cdr3_aa: CASSFRTLGGPKTQYF; cdr3_nt: TGTGCCAGCAGCTTTCGTACCCTCGGGGGACCCAAGACCCAGTACTTC
j_call: TRBJ2-5; d_call: -; clone_size: -; v_call: TRBV7-8; cdr3_aa: CASSLPAAGTETQYF; cdr3_nt: TGTGCCAGCAGCTTACCGGCCGCGGGGACTGAGACCCAGTACTTC
j_call: TRBJ1-1; d_call: -; clone_size: -; v_call: TRBV28; cdr3_aa: CASLGGANTEAFF; cdr3_nt: TGTGCCAGCTTAGGGGGGGCCAACACTGAAGCTTTCTTT
j_call: TRBJ2-5; d_call: -; clone_size: -; v_call: TRBV7-6; cdr3_aa: CASRDRLGETQYF; cdr3_nt: TGTGCCAGCAGGGACCGACTAGGCGAGACCCAGTACTTC
j_call: TRBJ1-4; d_call: -; clone_size: -; v_call: TRBV11-2; cdr3_aa: CASSLATRGEKLFF; cdr3_nt: TGTGCCAGCAGCTTAGCTACACGGGGAGAAAAACTGTTTTTT
j_call: TRBJ1-4; d_call: TRBD1; clone_size: -; v_call: TRBV2; cdr3_aa: CAGMGQPNEKLFF; cdr3_nt: TGTGCGGGAATGGGACAGCCTAATGAAAAACTGTTTTTT
j_call: TRBJ1-4; d_call: TRBD1; clone_size: -; v_call: TRBV2; cdr3_aa: CASRKDRSNEKLFF; cdr3_nt: TGTGCCAGCAGAAAGGACAGGAGTAATGAAAAACTGTTTTTT
j_call: TRBJ1-2; d_call: TRBD1; clone_size: -; v_call: TRBV10-2; cdr3_aa: CASRPDRGSGYTF; cdr3_nt: TGCGCCAGCAGACCGGACAGGGGGAGCGGCTACACCTTC
j_call: TRBJ2-3; d_call: -; clone_size: once; v_call: TRBV9; cdr3_aa: CASSVATGTDTQYF; cdr3_nt: TGTGCCAGCAGCGTAGCTACGGGAACAGATACGCAGTATTTT
j_call: TRBJ1-5; d_call: TRBD1; clone_size: -; v_call: TRBV7-2; cdr3_aa: CASSLRQGQPQHF; cdr3_nt: TGTGCCAGCAGCTTACGACAGGGTCAGCCCCAGCATTTT
j_call: TRBJ1-4; d_call: TRBD1; clone_size: -; v_call: TRBV19; cdr3_aa: CASSIGTGGNEKLFF; cdr3_nt: TGTGCCAGTAGTATTGGGACAGGGGGCAACGAAAAACTGTTTTTT